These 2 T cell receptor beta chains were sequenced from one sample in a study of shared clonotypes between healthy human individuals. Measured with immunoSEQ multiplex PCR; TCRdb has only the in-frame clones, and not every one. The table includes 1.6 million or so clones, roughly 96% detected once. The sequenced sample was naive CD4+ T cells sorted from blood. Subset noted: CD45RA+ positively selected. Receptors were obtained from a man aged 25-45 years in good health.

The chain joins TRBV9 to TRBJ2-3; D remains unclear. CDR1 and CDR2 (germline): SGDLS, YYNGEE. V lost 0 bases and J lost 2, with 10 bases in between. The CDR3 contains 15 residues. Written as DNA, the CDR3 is TGTGCCAGCAGCGTAGAGGGATACCCCACAGATACGCAGTATTTT. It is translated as CASSVEGYPTDTQYF.

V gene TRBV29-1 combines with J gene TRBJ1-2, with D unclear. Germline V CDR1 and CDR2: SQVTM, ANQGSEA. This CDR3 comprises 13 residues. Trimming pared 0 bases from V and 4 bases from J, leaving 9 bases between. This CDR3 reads CSVEDPPVYGYTF. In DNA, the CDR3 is TGCAGCGTTGAAGATCCACCCGTCTATGGCTACACCTTC.